This T cell receptor beta chain came from a study of cytomegalovirus exposure and HLA in healthy donors. About the study: Tens of millions of unique TCRs, all from HLA-typed donors, were included in an early release of the data. Most genotyped donors, 65% to 85% of fewer than 400, had Caucasian-associated genetic ancestry. Study results and caveats: Available immune exposure information was restricted to CMV serostatus only. The listing of about 150 TCR beta chains classed them as cytomegalovirus-associated.

As regards this clone: Its target is unknown.

The ends lost 6 bases at V and 4 bases at J; junction bases unmatched: 11. Germline assignment: CDR1 SNHLY and CDR2 FYNNEI. The CDR3 consists of 15 residues. The PCR was carried out with 60 Vbeta primers and 13 Jbeta primers. Assay: immunoSEQ multiplex PCR; the TCRdb copy retains only in-frame clones and omits some. The data contain 150,000 to 200,000 clones, 75% to 90% of them singletons. The TCR was taken from a man aged 25 to 40 in good health and CMV-seropositive. The specimen sequenced was PBMCs. This chain links TRBV2 with TRBJ1-2; 7 positions match TRBD1. CDR3 sequence: CASSATGQPIYGYTF. The CDR3 nucleotides are TGTGCCAGCAGCGCAACGGGACAGCCGATCTATGGCTACACCTTC.